Here is one T cell receptor (beta chain) with its context. This clonotype appeared once. No antigen is known for it. One base away there is no much larger clone; base qualities are not given. Trimming removed 4 bases from V and 2 bases from J; the gene matches leave 2 bases unexplained. From cysteine to phenylalanine, the CDR3 is 14 amino acids long. Only the CDR3 portion is preserved as DNA: 42 bases, with reading frame beginning at the first base. As encoded in the germline V gene, CDR1 is SGHTA while CDR2 is FQGNSA. This sample is drawn from a study of blood T cells in healthy people across ages (dated by TCRdb to the mid-2010s). Background on the whole study: In model experiments, template switching captured roughly one uniquely barcoded TCR beta cDNA molecule for every two T cells. Using the same blood draw, the study looked at two additional independent replicas of 1 million unique cDNA reads for two donors, one aged 18 to 30 and the other aged 80 or older. The donors were divided into four age groups: young (average around 16 years), middle-aged (about 40), aged (approximately 59) and long-lived (about 79). Age-related changes in TCR beta repertoire diversity were measured in the study by deep sequencing normalized with unique cDNA molecular identifiers. Beyond this particular receptor, the publication reports: Estimates of total diversity based on one million sequenced T cells were considered lower bounds and underestimates. The CMV infection status of donors was not known, potentially confounding age-related changes in expanded clonotypes. Compared with the aged group, the long-lived group had more naive CD4+ T cells, fewer expanded clones and increased TCR diversity, a pattern suggesting age selection. Observed TCR beta diversity per million T cells fell roughly linearly with age, and a significant reduction was already apparent by age around 36. Because profiling used bulk unsorted PBMCs, naive and antigen-experienced compartments could not be compared conclusively. A strong correlation was found between observed TCR beta diversity and the percentage of naive T cells measured by flow cytometry.

Library preparation used 5' RACE. Sequenced using an Illumina HiSeq 2500. A second PCR of about 6 to 12 cycles was performed with a sample-barcoded 5' primer and a J-beta primer mix. A unique molecular identifier was introduced onto each TCR beta cDNA molecule by a template-switch 5' adaptor carrying 12 random nucleotides. Each sample yielded at least 2.5 million CDR3-containing paired-end reads. First-strand cDNA was synthesized from all RNA with the Mint cDNA synthesis kit, primed by a TRBC-specific oligonucleotide. Following uracil-DNA glycosylase treatment, all cDNA underwent a first 18-cycle PCR with the universal primers M1SS and BC2_uni_R. For the original study's pipeline: Normalization of each sample was performed by random selection of 1 million high-quality reads, each carrying a distinct molecular identifier. Instead of being binned into consensus sequences, reads that shared molecular identifiers were thrown out. MiTCR, run with a Q25 quality threshold and the strictest error-elimination algorithm, handled CDR3 identification, clonotype clustering and error correction. A nonparametric unseen species model with Euler transformation was used to estimate lower-bound total TCR beta diversity. TCRdb reprocessed the public reads (quality trimming at Q25 with fastp, clone calling with MiXCR) and kept in-frame beta chains. CDR3 protein duplicates are merged, each entry listing the most common genes and DNA. These V and J calls derive from TCRdb rather than the authors' analysis. In all, the sample holds some 760,000 distinct CDR3 sequences, and just under 25% of those were seen once. The ten largest clones capture 9.4% of the sample.

The donors were roughly 38 Caucasian individuals from Russia, aged about 6 to 95 years, who were systemically healthy. Each donor gave 8 to 10 milliliters of peripheral blood, drawn into EDTA-treated Vacutainer tubes. Ficoll-Paque density-gradient centrifugation was used to isolate PBMCs, with at least 6.5 million per sample. Total RNA was extracted from PBMCs with Trizol reagent, with at least 5 micrograms obtained per sample. Naive CD45RAhigh/CD27high T cell percentages were measured by flow cytometry on a PBMC aliquot from every donor. In addition, the sample was reused for a study of T cells of mothers and their children. As that second study puts it: The donors were nine systemically healthy Caucasian individuals, made up of three mothers and their six children. cDNA synthesis used all of the extracted RNA, with approximately 1.6 ug of RNA in each 15 ul reaction. In the second PCR, the M1S primer added sample barcodes and 2-4 random nucleotides. Each mother yielded over 8.5 million TCR beta CDR3 reads and each child 3 million or so reads. Thymic selection similarly shapes TCR recombination output in related and unrelated pairs, with minor effect from inherited differences. Related mother-child pairs always showed normalized repertoire overlap that was slightly higher than in unrelated mother-child pairs, though the difference was never significant. With a sensitivity of approximately 100 clones per million clonotypes, no persistent microchimeric T cell clones were detected. The study used deep NGS to compare TCR beta repertoires of mothers and children, seeking features distinguishing related mother-child pairs from unrelated individuals. Mothers averaged approximately 41 +/- 4 years of age and children averaged approximately 11 +/- 4 years. After adapter ligation was performed with NEBNext reagents, the libraries were sequenced on an Illumina HiSeq 2000 with 100+100 nt paired-end reads. Mother and child libraries were prepared a month apart and sequenced in separate runs to prevent cross-contamination. Between roughly 450,000 and 2,000,000 distinct TCR beta clonotypes were identified per donor. Naive TCR beta clonotypes were estimated from low-frequency clonotypes matched to each donor's FACS-determined naive share, without sorting.

The clonotype comes from a boy younger than 18 in good health. Material: blood. This chain joins TRBV7-2 to TRBJ2-7; TRBD1 fits 10 bases in the junction. The sequence in DNA is TGTGCCAGCAGCTCGGACAGGGGGGCCTACGAGCAGTACTTC. Its protein reads: CASSSDRGAYEQYF.